A selection of T cell receptor beta chains follows, all from one sample in a study of T cells after yellow fever vaccination. TCRdb used MiXCR to reprocess the 5' RACE reads, holding one entry per CDR3 protein. The sample holds 60,000 to 85,000 distinct CDR3 sequences, around 7% seen once. The sample in question was CD8+ T cells sorted from PBMCs, obtained roughly 47 days after the first yellow fever vaccination. These receptors came from a man younger than 30 who received the YFV17D yellow fever vaccine. Both conserved end residues are part of each CDR3. A D gene is named only where the DNA matches it firmly. Some rows mark clone size as missing; the rest say once, few, many or name a class of expanded clone.

cdr3_length: 15
clone_size: -
d_call: -
v_call: TRBV7-9
j_call: TRBJ1-6
cdr3_aa: CASSLAGYYNSPLHF
cdr3_nt: TGTGCCAGCAGCTTAGCGGGTTACTATAATTCACCCCTCCACTTT

cdr3_length: 15
clone_size: -
d_call: TRBD1
v_call: TRBV14
j_call: TRBJ1-1
cdr3_aa: CASSQGGQGVTEAFF
cdr3_nt: TGTGCCAGCAGCCAAGGTGGACAGGGGGTCACTGAAGCTTTCTTT

cdr3_length: 16
clone_size: many
d_call: TRBD1
v_call: TRBV9
j_call: TRBJ2-7
cdr3_aa: CASSVGRDRVNYEQYF
cdr3_nt: TGTGCCAGCAGCGTAGGAAGGGACAGGGTAAACTACGAGCAGTACTTC

cdr3_length: 13
clone_size: many
d_call: TRBD1
v_call: TRBV7-6
j_call: TRBJ2-3
cdr3_aa: CASSNEGGDTQYF
cdr3_nt: TGTGCCAGCAGCAATGAAGGGGGCGATACGCAGTATTTT

cdr3_length: 13
clone_size: many
d_call: -
v_call: TRBV7-6
j_call: TRBJ2-1
cdr3_aa: CASSSSLSNEQFF
cdr3_nt: TGTGCCAGCAGCTCCTCCTTGTCCAATGAGCAGTTCTTC

cdr3_length: 18
clone_size: few
d_call: TRBD1
v_call: TRBV5-1
j_call: TRBJ2-5
cdr3_aa: CASSLGVLGQGRQETQYF
cdr3_nt: TGCGCCAGCAGCTTGGGGGTCCTCGGACAGGGAAGGCAAGAGACCCAGTACTTC

cdr3_length: 13
clone_size: few
d_call: -
v_call: TRBV20-1
j_call: TRBJ2-5
cdr3_aa: CSARVLAEETQYF
cdr3_nt: TGCAGTGCTAGAGTGCTAGCTGAAGAGACCCAGTACTTC

cdr3_length: 16
clone_size: few
d_call: TRBD1
v_call: TRBV6-1
j_call: TRBJ2-4
cdr3_aa: CASATGILIAKNIQYF
cdr3_nt: TGTGCCAGTGCGACAGGGATCCTTATAGCCAAAAACATTCAGTACTTC

cdr3_length: 13
clone_size: many
d_call: -
v_call: TRBV9
j_call: TRBJ2-2
cdr3_aa: CASSPSGTGELFF
cdr3_nt: TGTGCCAGCAGCCCCTCGGGGACCGGGGAGCTGTTTTTT

cdr3_length: 15
clone_size: few
d_call: TRBD1
v_call: TRBV5-1
j_call: TRBJ1-2
cdr3_aa: CASSRRDRGATGYTF
cdr3_nt: TGCGCCAGCAGCCGGAGGGACAGGGGGGCGACTGGCTACACCTTC

cdr3_length: 14
clone_size: few
d_call: TRBD1
v_call: TRBV12-3/TRBV12-4
j_call: TRBJ1-6
cdr3_aa: CASNPGQADSPLHF
cdr3_nt: TGTGCCAGCAATCCCGGACAGGCGGATTCACCCCTCCACTTT

cdr3_length: 14
clone_size: many
d_call: -
v_call: TRBV20-1
j_call: TRBJ2-1
cdr3_aa: CSASGEFLYNEQFF
cdr3_nt: TGCAGTGCTTCAGGGGAATTCCTCTACAATGAGCAGTTCTTC

cdr3_length: 11
clone_size: many
d_call: -
v_call: TRBV12-3/TRBV12-4
j_call: TRBJ2-3
cdr3_aa: CASSFGGTQYF
cdr3_nt: TGTGCCAGCAGTTTTGGTGGTACGCAGTATTTT

cdr3_length: 18
clone_size: few
d_call: TRBD1
v_call: TRBV20-1
j_call: TRBJ1-1
cdr3_aa: CSALIYGTGGRMNTEAFF
cdr3_nt: TGCAGTGCCCTGATTTACGGGACAGGGGGGCGTATGAACACTGAAGCTTTCTTT

cdr3_length: 14
clone_size: many
d_call: -
v_call: TRBV6-5
j_call: TRBJ2-7
cdr3_aa: CASSTRRLSYEQYF
cdr3_nt: TGTGCCAGCAGTACCCGCCGATTATCCTACGAGCAGTACTTC

cdr3_length: 12
clone_size: many
d_call: -
v_call: TRBV2
j_call: TRBJ2-7
cdr3_aa: CASTPTSYEQYF
cdr3_nt: TGTGCCAGCACCCCGACTTCATACGAGCAGTACTTC

cdr3_length: 16
clone_size: many
d_call: -
v_call: TRBV5-6
j_call: TRBJ2-1
cdr3_aa: CASSLTDFRTGNEQFF
cdr3_nt: TGTGCCAGCAGCTTGACCGATTTCCGAACGGGGAATGAGCAGTTCTTC

cdr3_length: 15
clone_size: many
d_call: -
v_call: TRBV7-6
j_call: TRBJ2-2
cdr3_aa: CASSLATGPAGELFF
cdr3_nt: TGTGCCAGCAGCTTAGCTACAGGGCCCGCCGGGGAGCTGTTTTTT

cdr3_length: 18
clone_size: many
d_call: TRBD2
v_call: TRBV7-9
j_call: TRBJ2-1
cdr3_aa: CASSPPPGLVSNPNEQFF
cdr3_nt: TGTGCCAGCAGCCCCCCCCCCGGACTAGTGTCTAATCCCAATGAGCAGTTCTTC

cdr3_length: 11
clone_size: -
d_call: -
v_call: TRBV20-1
j_call: TRBJ2-3
cdr3_aa: CSAPTCNTQYF
cdr3_nt: TGCAGTGCTCCGACGTGTAATACGCAGTATTTT

cdr3_length: 15
clone_size: many
d_call: -
v_call: TRBV5-1
j_call: TRBJ2-2
cdr3_aa: CASSPKGANTGELFF
cdr3_nt: TGCGCCAGCAGCCCAAAAGGGGCGAACACCGGGGAGCTGTTTTTT

cdr3_length: 13
clone_size: many
d_call: -
v_call: TRBV27
j_call: TRBJ1-2
cdr3_aa: CASSLLGTGGYTF
cdr3_nt: TGTGCCAGCAGTTTATTGGGGACGGGAGGCTACACCTTC

cdr3_length: 16
clone_size: few
d_call: -
v_call: TRBV7-9
j_call: TRBJ2-2
cdr3_aa: CASSPDRYTNTGELFF
cdr3_nt: TGTGCCAGCTCCCCCGACAGATATACGAACACCGGGGAGCTGTTTTTT

cdr3_length: 17
clone_size: many
d_call: -
v_call: TRBV12-3/TRBV12-4
j_call: TRBJ1-1
cdr3_aa: CASSHPQGRGYLAEAFF
cdr3_nt: TGTGCCAGCAGCCACCCCCAGGGGAGAGGTTACCTCGCTGAAGCTTTCTTT

cdr3_length: 15
clone_size: few
d_call: TRBD1
v_call: TRBV12-3/TRBV12-4
j_call: TRBJ2-3
cdr3_aa: CASSSRGPNTDTQYF
cdr3_nt: TGTGCCAGCAGTTCCAGGGGGCCGAACACAGATACGCAGTATTTT

cdr3_length: 13
clone_size: -
d_call: -
v_call: TRBV7-2
j_call: TRBJ2-5
cdr3_aa: CASSLPGGETQYF
cdr3_nt: TGTGCCAGCAGCTTACCCGGTGGGGAGACCCAGTACTTC